This TCR beta chain was sequenced in a study of cytomegalovirus exposure and HLA in healthy donors. Use of 60 Vbeta and 13 Jbeta primers characterized the PCR. Here immunoSEQ multiplex PCR was the method, and the copy in TCRdb shows in-frame clones only, minus some. The table has roughly 140,000 clones, roughly 82% seen once. The germline CDR1 and CDR2 sequences are WNHNN and SYGVQD (reference sequence). CDR3 length: 15 amino acids. V gave up 6 bases and J gave up 6 bases, with 17 bases separating them. The origin of this receptor is a woman between 50 and 59 years old in good health and CMV-seropositive. Sequencing used PBMCs. This chain links TRBV10-1 with TRBJ2-2, with D perhaps matching TRBD2 (6 bases). This chain's CDR3 is CASSSQTSRAGELFF. DNA of the CDR3: TGCGCCAGCAGCAGCCAGACTAGTCGCGCCGGGGAGCTGTTTTTT.